These 24 T cell receptor beta chains came from one sample sequenced in a study of cytomegalovirus exposure and HLA in healthy donors (dated by TCRdb to 2015 to 2018). The library was produced with the immunoSEQ multiplex PCR assay. What TCRdb holds here is the immuneACCESS table cut down to in-frame rearrangements. Part of the clones is not present; checked against another copy, under half of the missing clones reflect an unresolved V gene, and the others are unexplained. The sample has over 200,000 clones on record, approximately 80% of them singletons. The ten largest account for over 11% of the sample. Sample: PBMCs. These receptor sequences come from a woman aged 25 to 39 in good health and CMV-seropositive.

This clone appeared once. The genes are TRBV7-9 and TRBJ2-7; D is possibly TRBD2 (5 bases). This CDR3 spans 13 amino acids. The germline gives CDR1 SEHNR, CDR2 FQNEAQ (reference sequence). V was clipped by 6 bases and J by 4 bases, with 13 bases between them. This CDR3 reads CASSDRDAYEQYF. Here the CDR3 DNA reads TGTGCCAGCAGTGACCGGGATGCGTACGAGCAGTACTTC.

The chain uses TRBV30 and TRBJ2-1, with unresolved D. Germline values: CDR1 GTSNPN, CDR2 SVGIG (reference sequence). V lost 5 bases, J lost 6 bases, and 8 bases lay in between. CDR3 length: 11 residues. The CDR3 DNA follows: TGTGCCTGGGCCGTAATCAATGAGCAGTTCTTC. This sequence encodes CAWAVINEQFF.

CDR3: CASSARDPVETQYF. In nucleotides, the CDR3 is TGTGCCAGCAGCGCCCGGGACCCGGTGGAGACCCAGTACTTC. This rearrangement joins TRBV6-5 to TRBJ2-5; D is possibly TRBD1 or TRBD2 (5 bases each). Germline V gene lookup returns CDR1 MNHEY and CDR2 SVGAGI. Trimming stripped 6 bases from V and 5 bases from J, with 16 bases between. The CDR3 is made up of 14 amino acids.

This sequence joins TRBV21-1 and TRBJ1-2. TRBV21-1 is described as a pseudogene. The CDR3 consists of 13 residues. In nucleotides, the CDR3 is TGTGCCAGCAGCAAATTCGGATACTATGGCTACACCTTC. It specifies CASSKFGYYGYTF.

As regards this clone: A read error is the likely source, as a far larger clone sits one nucleotide away. The rearrangement uses TRBV6-1 and TRBJ2-2; D is unresolved. Germline assignment: CDR1 MNHNS and CDR2 SASEGT. This CDR3 comprises 13 residues. The germline V and J ends were trimmed by 3 bases and 3 bases, with 5 bases remaining between them. The CDR3 region is CASSDRDTGELFF. The CDR3 region has the DNA TGTGCCAGCAGTGACAGAGACACCGGGGAGCTGTTTTTT.

The chain carries TRBV28 and TRBJ2-1; D is perhaps TRBD2 (6 bases). This CDR3 region has 17 residues. Looked up from germline, CDR1 is MDHEN and CDR2 is SYDVKM. Trimming stripped 4 bases from V and 0 bases from J, with 16 bases between. The CDR3 loop reads CASSSGGGRSSYNEQFF. The CDR3 DNA reads as TGTGCCAGCAGTTCCGGAGGAGGGAGGAGCTCCTACAATGAGCAGTTCTTC.

This chain joins TRBV30 and TRBJ2-3; no reliable D call. Trimming pared 4 bases from V and 6 bases from J, leaving 11 bases between. Germline-derived CDR1 and CDR2 are GTSNPN and SVGIG (reference sequence). This CDR3 has 12 residues. CDR3 protein: CAWTEFADTQYF. CDR3 nucleotides: TGTGCCTGGACTGAATTTGCGGATACGCAGTATTTT. Full variable domain (missing parts from reference TRBV30 and TRBJ2-3): SQTIHQWPATLVQPVGSPLSLECTVEGTSNPNLYWYRQAAGRGLQLLFYSVGIGQISSEVPQNLSASRPQDRQFILSSKKLLLSDSGFYLCAWTEFADTQYFGPGTRLTVL.

The chain couples TRBV7-2 to TRBJ2-7; 10 positions agree with TRBD2. The germline gives CDR1 SGHTA, CDR2 FQGNSA. This CDR3 is built from 14 residues. V dropped 5 bases and J dropped 2; count of bases not matched to a gene: 3. The CDR3: CASSPSGGAYEQYF. The CDR3 region has the DNA TGTGCCAGCAGCCCTAGCGGGGGAGCCTACGAGCAGTACTTC.

This clone has only one observation. The chain links TRBV4-3 to TRBJ2-2, with D hard to call. Germline values: CDR1 LGHNA, CDR2 YSLEER. The CDR3 runs 13 residues. V was pared by 4 bases and J by 6 bases, with 9 bases between. In DNA, the CDR3 is TGCGCCAGCAGCCGATCGGATCCCGGGGAGCTGTTTTTT. Its protein is CASSRSDPGELFF.

The chain has TRBV5-1 and TRBJ2-2; D is unclear. Germline V gene lookup returns CDR1 SGHRS and CDR2 YFSETQ. V lost 0 bases and J 1 base, leaving 13 bases between the germline ends. The CDR3 extends over 17 amino acids. CDR3 sequence: CASSLATIRGNTGELFF. The CDR3 DNA is TGCGCCAGCAGCTTGGCAACTATTAGAGGGAACACCGGGGAGCTGTTTTTT.

The genes are TRBV11-3 and TRBJ2-3; 14 bases agree with TRBD2. The V gene end was trimmed by 3 bases and the J gene end by 2 bases; junction bases not matched to a gene: 4. The CDR3 is 17 amino acids. Germline V gives CDR1 SGHNT, CDR2 YENEEA. CDR3 DNA: TGTGCCAGCAGCTTCGGGACTAGCGGGGGTCCCACAGATACGCAGTATTTT. Translated: CASSFGTSGGPTDTQYF.

J is TRBJ2-7 and V is TRBV6-5; D assignment may be TRBD1 or TRBD2 (6 bases each). The length of the CDR3 is 15 residues. Germline CDR1 is MNHEY and CDR2 is SVGAGI. V was cut by 6 bases and J by 9 bases, with 24 bases left in between. CDR3 DNA sequence: TGTGCCAGCAGCCGTACCGGGGGCGGTAGTATTGGGCAGTACTTC. It is translated as CASSRTGGGSIGQYF.

This clone was detected a few times. This chain uses TRBV27 with TRBJ2-7; the D is unclear. The CDR3 covers 14 residues. Germline loops: CDR1 MNHEY, CDR2 SMNVEV (reference sequence). V was clipped by 5 bases and J by 0 bases, with 11 bases between them. This CDR3 reads CASSPRTLSYEQYF. The CDR3 DNA reads TGTGCCAGCAGTCCTCGGACCCTCTCCTACGAGCAGTACTTC.

V and J are TRBV9 and TRBJ2-6, with D possibly being TRBD2 (5 bases). V was pared by 0 bases and J by 1 base, with 14 bases between. Germline CDR1 reads SGDLS; CDR2 reads YYNGEE. The CDR3 spans 18 residues. In DNA, the CDR3 is TGTGCCAGCAGCGTAGTCCCCGGTGAGGGATCTGGGGCCAACGTCCTGACTTTC. Its protein product is CASSVVPGEGSGANVLTF.

The V call is TRBV15, the J call TRBJ1-2, with D possibly being TRBD1 (5 bases). Germline V CDR1 and CDR2: LNHNV, YYDKDF (reference sequence). The CDR3 length is 13 residues. Trimming stripped 4 bases from V and 2 bases from J, with 8 bases between. For the CDR3, the DNA is TGTGCCACCAGCACCCGGGGGAACTATGGCTACACCTTC. Translated: CATSTRGNYGYTF.

DNA of the CDR3: TGTGCCACCAGCAGAGTGGCAGACATGAACACTGAAGCTTTCTTT. This sequence encodes CATSRVADMNTEAFF. V gene TRBV15 combines with J gene TRBJ1-1; D uncertain. Germline values: CDR1 LNHNV, CDR2 YYDKDF (reference sequence). V was cut by 1 base and J by 0 bases, with 9 bases left in between. The CDR3 has 15 residues.

The sample holds one count of this clone. This rearrangement joins TRBV27 to TRBJ2-7, with TRBD1 matching over 7 bases. Unmatched junction bases numbered 13, after V lost 8 bases and J lost 6 bases. Germline values: CDR1 MNHEY, CDR2 SMNVEV (reference sequence). The CDR3 is 14 residues long. The CDR3 coding sequence is TGTGCCAGCCGAAATCCGGGACAGCTAAGCGAGCAGTACTTC. Translated, it gives CASRNPGQLSEQYF.

The chain links TRBV27 to TRBJ2-1, with 10 bases fitting TRBD2. Looked up from germline, CDR1 is MNHEY and CDR2 is SMNVEV (reference sequence). CDR3 length: 15 residues. Trimming at V came to 9 bases and at J to 4 bases, leaving 9 bases not matched to a gene. The CDR3 DNA follows: TGTGCCAGTAGAATAGCGGGAGGACCATACAATGAGCAGTTCTTC. Protein: CASRIAGGPYNEQFF.

The chain links TRBV27 to TRBJ2-7; 11 nucleotides line up with TRBD1. Germline-derived CDR1 and CDR2 are MNHEY and SMNVEV (reference sequence). CDR3 length equals 14 residues. The V segment lost 5 bases and the J segment 6 bases; nucleotides outside the gene matches: 6. In DNA form, the CDR3 reads TGTGCCAGCAGTGGAAGGACAGGGGGCGTCGAGCAGTACTTC. Residues: CASSGRTGGVEQYF.

This clone showed up just a few times. The rearrangement joins TRBV30 to TRBJ1-2, with 7 bases aligning to TRBD1. The CDR3 loop spans 13 amino acids. J was trimmed by 6 bases and V by 5 bases; bases with no gene match: 9. Germline CDR1 is GTSNPN and CDR2 is SVGIG (reference sequence). CDR3 DNA sequence: TGTGCCTGGGGCTCCCGGACAGGCCATGGCTACACCTTC. It yields the protein CAWGSRTGHGYTF. Full variable domain (rest looked up from reference TRBV30 and TRBJ1-2): SQTIHQWPATLVQPVGSPLSLECTVEGTSNPNLYWYRQAAGRGLQLLFYSVGIGQISSEVPQNLSASRPQDRQFILSSKKLLLSDSGFYLCAWGSRTGHGYTFGSGTRLTVV.

The chain links TRBV2 to TRBJ1-3, with D unresolved. CDR1 and CDR2 (germline): SNHLY, FYNNEI. V was pared by 1 base and J by 0 bases, with 7 bases between. The CDR3 extends over 15 amino acids. CDR3 sequence (DNA): TGTGCCAGCAGTGAAGTTGGTTTCTCTGGAAACACCATATATTTT. Amino acid sequence: CASSEVGFSGNTIYF.

CDR3 coding DNA: TGTGCCAGCAGCTTGGGGACAGGGGATGTTGAAAAACTGTTTTTT. Residues: CASSLGTGDVEKLFF. This chain joins TRBV9 and TRBJ1-4; 10 bases map to TRBD1. V dropped 4 bases and J dropped 7; count of bases not matched to a gene: 7. Germline CDR1 SGDLS, CDR2 YYNGEE. The CDR3 is 15 residues long.

V usage is TRBV5-4 and J usage is TRBJ2-7, with 7 bases identical to TRBD2. CDR1 and CDR2 from the germline V gene are SGHNT and YYREEE (reference sequence). The length of the CDR3 is 15 residues. V shed 2 bases and J 6 bases; nucleotides not matched to a gene: 11. Written as DNA, the CDR3 is TGTGCCAGCAGCTTCGGGGAGGGGCCCATGCGCGAGCAGTACTTC. Translating gives CASSFGEGPMREQYF.

V usage is TRBV4-2 and J usage is TRBJ1-5; possible D gene TRBD1, 5 bases. Trimming stripped 1 base from V and 6 bases from J, with 10 bases between. Germline CDR1 LGHNA, CDR2 YNFKEQ. The length of the CDR3 is 14 residues. CDR3 amino acids: CASSQGGTVQPQHF. CDR3 in DNA: TGTGCCAGCAGCCAAGGGGGCACTGTTCAGCCCCAGCATTTT.